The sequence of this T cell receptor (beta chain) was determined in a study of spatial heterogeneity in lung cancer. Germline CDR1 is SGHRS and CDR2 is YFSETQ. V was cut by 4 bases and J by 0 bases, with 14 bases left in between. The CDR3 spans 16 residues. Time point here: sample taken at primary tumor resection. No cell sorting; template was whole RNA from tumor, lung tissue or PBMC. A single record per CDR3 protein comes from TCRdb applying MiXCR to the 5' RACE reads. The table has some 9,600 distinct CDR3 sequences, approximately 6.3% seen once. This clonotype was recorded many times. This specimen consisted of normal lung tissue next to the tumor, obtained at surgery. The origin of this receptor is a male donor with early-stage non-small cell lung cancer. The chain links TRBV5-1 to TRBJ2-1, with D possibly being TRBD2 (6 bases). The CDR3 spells CASSTGTPSSYNEQFF. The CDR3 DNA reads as TGCGCCAGCAGCACCGGGACTCCTAGCTCCTACAATGAGCAGTTCTTC.